What follows are 29 T cell receptor beta chains derived from one specimen sequenced in a study of blood T cell repertoires in COVID-19. TCRdb keeps only in-frame clones here, not all; method: immunoSEQ multiplex PCR. This table has some 250,000 clones, 81% appearing once. Sequenced: peripheral blood. These receptors were obtained from a woman aged 80 or older with acute or convalescent COVID-19.

V is TRBV13 and J is TRBJ1-3, with TRBD1 matching 12 bases. CDR1 is PRHDT and CDR2 is FYEKMQ in the germline V gene (reference sequence). This CDR3 region has 18 residues. The J segment lost 7 bases and the V segment lost 0 bases, leaving 10 bases of the junction unmatched. CDR3 in amino acids: CASSLGGSGGQGANTIYF. The CDR3 DNA is TGTGCCAGCAGCTTAGGCGGTAGTGGGGGACAGGGGGCGAACACCATATATTTT.

The chain couples TRBV11-2 to TRBJ2-7, with 12 nucleotides matching TRBD2. The CDR3 extends over 15 amino acids. Germline lookup yields CDR1 SGHAT and CDR2 FQNNGV. The junction had 6 bases not matched to a gene; V was cut back by 5 bases and J by 4 bases. CDR3 nucleotide sequence: TGTGCCAGCAGCCGCGGACTAGCGGGAACTTACGAGCAGTACTTC. Its translation is CASSRGLAGTYEQYF.

This clone showed up just once. The rearrangement uses TRBV5-1 and TRBJ1-4; D is ambiguous. Trimming left V 4 bases short and J 0 bases short, with 10 bases between. The CDR3 covers 15 residues. Germline V gene sequence: CDR1 SGHRS, CDR2 YFSETQ. The CDR3 sequence is CASSPIEATNEKLFF. The DNA of the CDR3 is TGCGCCAGCAGCCCAATAGAAGCAACTAATGAAAAACTGTTTTTT.

This chain's CDR3 is CASSPKRQGETQYF. Here the CDR3 DNA reads TGTGCCAGCAGCCCGAAGAGACAGGGAGAGACCCAGTACTTC. This chain joins TRBV11-2 and TRBJ2-5, with 7 bases matching TRBD1. V was pared by 5 bases and J by 4 bases, with 7 bases of the junction left unmatched. CDR1 and CDR2 from the germline V gene are SGHAT and FQNNGV. This CDR3 has 14 amino acids.

This chain links TRBV5-6 with TRBJ1-5; D uncertain. V lost 3 bases and J 7 bases, leaving 23 bases between the germline ends. The length of the CDR3 is 17 residues. CDR1 is SGHDT, CDR2 YYEEEE, per germline. CDR3: CASSSPGRAGRGQPQHF. CDR3 DNA sequence: TGTGCCAGCAGCTCCCCTGGACGGGCGGGTCGTGGGCAGCCCCAGCATTTT.

The chain has TRBV27 and TRBJ2-2; D may be TRBD1 (6 bases). Per germline, CDR1 MNHEY and CDR2 SMNVEV (reference sequence). The CDR3 is 14 amino acids. Trimming removed 5 bases from V and 6 bases from J, with 13 bases in between. As DNA, the CDR3 is TGTGCCAGCAGTCGCACAAAGGGGGCCGGGGAGCTGTTTTTT. It codes for CASSRTKGAGELFF.

The genes are TRBV29-1 and TRBJ2-1; 10 positions agree with TRBD2. CDR3 size: 12 residues. V shed 7 bases and J 7 bases; nucleotides not matched to a gene: 4. Germline V gene sequence: CDR1 SQVTM, CDR2 ANQGSEA. The CDR3 DNA is TGCAGCGAGCGGGGGGGCCTAAATGAGCAGTTCTTC. It is translated as CSERGGLNEQFF.

V usage is TRBV6-5 and J usage is TRBJ2-1; D perhaps matches TRBD2 (5 bases). Looked up from germline, CDR1 is MNHEY and CDR2 is SVGAGI. The CDR3 has 16 residues. V lost 2 bases and J 7 bases, leaving 18 bases between the germline ends. CDR3 amino acids: CASSYKKGGLGNEQFF. The DNA for the CDR3 is TGTGCCAGCAGTTACAAAAAAGGCGGACTCGGGAATGAGCAGTTCTTC.

The chain combines TRBV6-1 with TRBJ1-4, with a tentative D call TRBD1 (6 bases). V was trimmed by 2 bases and J by 8 bases, leaving 30 bases between them. Germline CDR1 and CDR2: MNHNS and SASEGT. This CDR3 is built from 20 residues. As DNA, the CDR3 is TGTGCCAGCAGTGAACGGATACGGGGGGGGGCAGGCGGTACGTCAGAAAAACTGTTTTTT. Translating gives CASSERIRGGAGGTSEKLFF.

J is TRBJ1-3 and V is TRBV30; 8 bases align to TRBD1. This CDR3 is built from 13 residues. Looked up from germline, CDR1 is GTSNPN and CDR2 is SVGIG (reference sequence). J lost 7 bases, V lost 7 bases, and 9 bases had no gene match. This CDR3 is CASRTGPLNTIYF. As DNA, the CDR3 is TGTGCCTCCCGGACAGGGCCGTTGAACACCATATATTTT.

V gene TRBV14 combines with J gene TRBJ1-6; D not resolved. Germline V CDR1 and CDR2: SGHDN, FVKESK. The V gene lost 1 base and the J gene lost 15 bases, with 7 bases spanning the gap. The CDR3 covers 11 residues. Written as DNA, the CDR3 is TGTGCCAGCAGCCAAGCCGGTCTCCTCCACTTT. It codes for CASSQAGLLHF.

J is TRBJ2-5 and V is TRBV28; 8 nucleotides align to TRBD2. CDR1 is MDHEN and CDR2 is SYDVKM in the germline V gene. This CDR3 has 14 amino acids. V lost 8 bases and J lost 3; bases outside the gene matches: 8. DNA for the CDR3: TGTGCCAGCGCTGACGAACTAGCGGAAGAGACCCAGTACTTC. Amino acid sequence: CASADELAEETQYF.

The gene calls are TRBV28 and TRBJ1-1; D unresolved. The V end was cut by 6 bases, the J end by 6 bases, with 17 bases between. The CDR3 consists of 14 residues. CDR1 is MDHEN and CDR2 is SYDVKM in the germline V gene. The CDR3 nucleotides are TGTGCCAGCAGCCCCTGGCCAGACGGGGCTGAAGCTTTCTTT. It specifies CASSPWPDGAEAFF.

This clone showed up just a few times. V is TRBV10-1 and J is TRBJ2-3; possible D gene TRBD2, 5 bases. The germline CDR1 and CDR2 sequences are WNHNN and SYGVQD (reference sequence). The CDR3 loop spans 13 amino acids. V lost 6 bases, J lost 4 bases, and 11 bases lay in between. The CDR3 is CASRPAGADTQYF. CDR3 bases: TGCGCCAGCAGACCTGCCGGGGCAGATACGCAGTATTTT.

The rearrangement joins TRBV24-1 to TRBJ2-3; 9 bases match TRBD1. The CDR3 sequence is 15 residues long. J gave up 7 bases and V 4 bases, and 8 bases lay outside the gene matches. Germline lookup yields CDR1 KGHDR and CDR2 SFDVKD. CDR3 sequence (DNA): TGTGCCACCAGTGACCGGACAGGGGACCTACATACGCAGTATTTT. Its protein product is CATSDRTGDLHTQYF.

In its sample, this clone was seen a few times. The J gene is TRBJ2-1, the V gene TRBV19, with D maybe TRBD2 (5 bases). Germline V gene sequence: CDR1 LNHDA, CDR2 SQIVND (reference sequence). This CDR3 has 15 amino acids. Trimming cost V 6 bases and J 0 bases, with 12 bases left between them. Written as DNA, the CDR3 is TGTGCCAGTAGGCTGGACTCGGGCTCCTACAATGAGCAGTTCTTC. Its protein is CASRLDSGSYNEQFF.

This chain joins TRBV11-3 and TRBJ2-1; 10 bases are a match to TRBD2. V dropped 5 bases and J dropped 4; count of bases not matched to a gene: 8. Germline-derived CDR1 and CDR2 are SGHNT and YENEEA. The CDR3 sequence is 16 residues long. The CDR3 DNA follows: TGTGCCAGCAGCATCCGGACTAGCGGATTTTACAATGAGCAGTTCTTC. Amino acids: CASSIRTSGFYNEQFF.

This clone was counted between two and nine times. V gene TRBV7-3 combines with J gene TRBJ2-5; 11 bases are shared with TRBD2. The CDR3 consists of 15 residues. Trimming at V came to 4 bases and at J to 5 bases, leaving 6 bases not matched to a gene. Germline V gene lookup returns CDR1 SGHTA and CDR2 FQGTGA. This CDR3 is CASSSVAGGSETQYF. CDR3 nucleotide sequence: TGTGCCAGCAGCTCCGTAGCGGGGGGGTCGGAGACCCAGTACTTC.

The chain couples TRBV5-4 to TRBJ2-3, with no clear D. The germline V gene encodes CDR1 SGHNT and CDR2 YYREEE (reference sequence). The length of the CDR3 is 15 residues. Between the trimmed V and J ends, which lost 0 bases and 3 bases, there was a span of 11 bases. CDR3 nucleotides: TGTGCCAGCAGCTTGGTCAGAGGCCGGACAGATACGCAGTATTTT. This codes for CASSLVRGRTDTQYF.

The V call is TRBV7-2, the J call TRBJ2-5; 9 bases match TRBD2. The V gene end was trimmed by 1 base and the J gene end by 2 bases; junction bases not matched to a gene: 8. The CDR3 length is 17 residues. Germline-derived CDR1 and CDR2 are SGHTA and FQGNSA. The CDR3 is CASSLGSPAGGQETQYF. The DNA of the CDR3 is TGTGCCAGCAGCTTAGGGTCCCCAGCGGGGGGACAAGAGACCCAGTACTTC.

The chain is built from TRBV9 and TRBJ1-1, with 11 bases that match TRBD1. The V gene's germline CDR1 is SGDLS and CDR2 YYNGEE. The CDR3 covers 17 residues. The V segment lost 4 bases and the J segment 5 bases; nucleotides outside the gene matches: 13. The CDR3 region is CASSLFPQGQGGTEAFF. CDR3 in DNA: TGTGCCAGCAGCCTCTTCCCACAGGGACAGGGGGGAACTGAAGCTTTCTTT.

The V gene is TRBV7-9, the J gene TRBJ1-6; TRBD1 matches 7 bases. CDR1 is SEHNR, CDR2 FQNEAQ, per germline (reference sequence). The CDR3 spans 14 residues. The ends lost 6 bases at V and 7 bases at J; junction bases unmatched: 6. The CDR3 DNA follows: TGTGCCAGCAGGACGGGACAGACGAATTCACCCCTCCACTTT. This translates into CASRTGQTNSPLHF.

The rearrangement joins TRBV20-1 to TRBJ1-4; D perhaps matches TRBD1 (5 bases). From germline, CDR1 is DFQATT and CDR2 SNEGSKA (reference sequence). The CDR3 is made up of 13 amino acids. The V gene lost 3 bases and the J gene lost 7 bases, with 12 bases spanning the gap. In DNA form, the CDR3 reads TGCAGTGCTAGTTACAGGAGGGGTGAAAAACTGTTTTTT. Encoded protein: CSASYRRGEKLFF.

This chain links TRBV5-6 with TRBJ1-6, with 10 bases lining up with TRBD1. V trimming: 3 bases; J trimming: 9 bases; junction bases outside the gene matches: 18. This CDR3 is 19 amino acids long. The germline V gene encodes CDR1 SGHDT and CDR2 YYEEEE. The CDR3 loop reads CASSSRIGGDRGFRSPLHF. DNA of the CDR3: TGTGCCAGCAGCTCGAGGATTGGGGGGGACAGGGGTTTTCGTTCACCCCTCCACTTT.

The V call is TRBV6-6, the J call TRBJ2-7, with 11 bases fitting TRBD2. J gave up 7 bases and V 6 bases, and 8 bases lay outside the gene matches. Germline CDR1 and CDR2: MNHNY and SVGAGI (reference sequence). The CDR3 has 14 amino acids. The CDR3 region is CASSLTSGSEEQYF. CDR3 DNA sequence: TGTGCCAGCAGCCTTACTAGCGGGAGTGAAGAGCAGTACTTC.

V gene TRBV11-2 combines with J gene TRBJ1-5; 11 bases fit TRBD1. CDR1 SGHAT and CDR2 FQNNGV come from the germline V gene. V dropped 5 bases and J dropped 6; count of bases not matched to a gene: 12. The CDR3 has 17 residues. CDR3: CASSPGQGAEYGQPQHF. As DNA, the CDR3 is TGTGCCAGCAGCCCAGGACAGGGGGCGGAGTACGGTCAGCCCCAGCATTTT.

This clone was recorded once. The chain is built from TRBV3-1 (or the pseudogene TRBV3-2) and TRBJ1-5; the match to TRBD1 covers 7 bases. CDR3 size: 14 residues. The germline gives CDR1 LGHDT, CDR2 YNNKEL (reference sequence). V shed 5 bases and J 2 bases; nucleotides not matched to a gene: 3. CDR3 nucleotide sequence: TGTGCCAGCAGCGCCACAGGGGGCAATCAGCCCCAGCATTTT. Protein sequence: CASSATGGNQPQHF.

In DNA form, the CDR3 reads TGTGCCAGCAGTTTTCCAGGGGGGAGCTATGGCTACACCTTC. Its translation: CASSFPGGSYGYTF. The gene calls are TRBV28 and TRBJ1-2; 7 nucleotides agree with TRBD1. V shed 3 bases, J shed 4 bases, and the junction held 5 bases outside the gene matches. The V gene's germline CDR1 is MDHEN and CDR2 SYDVKM. The CDR3 runs 14 residues.

The genes are TRBV2 and TRBJ2-1; 11 bases are shared with TRBD2. This CDR3 is built from 15 residues. V shed 7 bases, J shed 6 bases, and the junction held 8 bases outside the gene matches. Per the germline V gene, CDR1 is SNHLY and CDR2 is FYNNEI. CDR3 coding DNA: TGTGCCAGCAATTCAATAGCGGGAGGGATCAATGAGCAGTTCTTC. It translates to CASNSIAGGINEQFF.